A selection of T cell receptor beta chains follows, all from one sample in a study of molecular identifiers for immune sequencing clone quantification. One entry per CDR3 protein results from TCRdb running MiXCR on the PCR reads. The table includes just under 650,000 distinct CDR3 sequences, 20% detected once. Sequencing was performed on naive CD8+ T cells from blood, with Jurkat cell RNA spiked in. The source of these receptors is a human donor in good health. Some libraries in this study had Jurkat cell RNA spiked in. Both conserved end residues are part of each CDR3. Each record gives: CDR3 length, J gene, D gene, clone size, V gene, CDR3 DNA, CDR3 protein. A D gene is named only where the DNA matches it firmly. Where a row states a size, it is once, few, many or the class of an expanded clone; other rows omit it.

len: 17
j_gene: TRBJ1-1
d_gene: TRBD1
abundance: many
v_gene: TRBV12-3/TRBV12-4
CDR3nt: TGTGCCAGCAGTTTAGGGGCAGGGGGGACCAAGAACACTGAAGCTTTCTTT
CDR3aa: CASSLGAGGTKNTEAFF

len: 14
j_gene: TRBJ1-1
d_gene: .
abundance: many
v_gene: TRBV12-3/TRBV12-4
CDR3nt: TGTGCCAGCGAGCTTGGTGGTTGGAACACTGAAGCTTTCTTT
CDR3aa: CASELGGWNTEAFF

len: 16
j_gene: TRBJ2-3
d_gene: TRBD2
abundance: many
v_gene: TRBV6-2/TRBV6-3
CDR3nt: TGTGCCAGCAGTTACTCGAAACTAGCGGACACAGATACGCAGTATTTT
CDR3aa: CASSYSKLADTDTQYF

len: 13
j_gene: TRBJ2-7
d_gene: .
abundance: few
v_gene: TRBV7-9
CDR3nt: TGTGCCAGCAGCTTAGTTGAAACCTACGAGCAGTACTTC
CDR3aa: CASSLVETYEQYF

len: 14
j_gene: TRBJ2-1
d_gene: .
abundance: many
v_gene: TRBV20-1
CDR3nt: TGCAGTGCCCGGCGAGCGCGCTCCTACAATGAGCAGTTCTTC
CDR3aa: CSARRARSYNEQFF

len: 13
j_gene: TRBJ2-7
d_gene: TRBD1
abundance: few
v_gene: TRBV4-1
CDR3nt: TGCGCCAGCAGCGACAGGGTTTCCGACGAGCAGTACTTC
CDR3aa: CASSDRVSDEQYF

len: 14
j_gene: TRBJ2-7
d_gene: TRBD2
abundance: many
v_gene: TRBV2
CDR3nt: TGTGCCAGCAGTGAAGTAGCGGGGGACTACGAGCAGTACTTC
CDR3aa: CASSEVAGDYEQYF

len: 13
j_gene: TRBJ2-7
d_gene: .
abundance: many
v_gene: TRBV7-6
CDR3nt: TGTGCCAGCAGCTTAGGGGCAGCGCGCGAGCAGTACTTC
CDR3aa: CASSLGAAREQYF

len: 16
j_gene: TRBJ1-5
d_gene: .
abundance: many
v_gene: TRBV12-3/TRBV12-4
CDR3nt: TGTGCCAGCAGCACCCCGCAGGGGAGAGGCAATCAGCCCCAGCATTTT
CDR3aa: CASSTPQGRGNQPQHF

len: 14
j_gene: TRBJ1-1
d_gene: .
abundance: many
v_gene: TRBV6-2/TRBV6-3
CDR3nt: TGTGCCAGCAGAAGACAGGATTTGAACACTGAAGCTTTCTTT
CDR3aa: CASRRQDLNTEAFF

len: 14
j_gene: TRBJ2-7
d_gene: .
abundance: many
v_gene: TRBV20-1
CDR3nt: TGCAGTGCTCGATTACTGCAACAGGGCTACGAGCAGTACTTC
CDR3aa: CSARLLQQGYEQYF

len: 15
j_gene: TRBJ2-1
d_gene: TRBD1
abundance: .
v_gene: TRBV29-1
CDR3nt: TGCAGCGTTGAAGTTGCCCAGGGGGCATACAATGAGCAGTTCTTC
CDR3aa: CSVEVAQGAYNEQFF

len: 15
j_gene: TRBJ2-3
d_gene: .
abundance: many
v_gene: TRBV2
CDR3nt: TGTGCCAGCAGTCCTGTGGGGGCTAGCACAGATACGCAGTATTTT
CDR3aa: CASSPVGASTDTQYF

len: 13
j_gene: TRBJ1-2
d_gene: .
abundance: few
v_gene: TRBV24-1
CDR3nt: TGTGCCACCAGTGAAGGGACCAACTATGGCTACACCTTC
CDR3aa: CATSEGTNYGYTF

len: 15
j_gene: TRBJ1-1
d_gene: TRBD1
abundance: many
v_gene: TRBV12-3/TRBV12-4
CDR3nt: TGTGCCAGCAGTTTGACAGGGTGGTTGGGGACTGAAGCTTTCTTT
CDR3aa: CASSLTGWLGTEAFF

len: 13
j_gene: TRBJ1-1
d_gene: .
abundance: .
v_gene: TRBV12-3/TRBV12-4
CDR3nt: TGTGCCAGCAGTAACGGGACGGTCACTGAAGCTTTCTTT
CDR3aa: CASSNGTVTEAFF

len: 15
j_gene: TRBJ1-1
d_gene: .
abundance: many
v_gene: TRBV5-4
CDR3nt: TGTGCCAGCAGCCCCCAGGACGATCAGAACACTGAAGCTTTCTTT
CDR3aa: CASSPQDDQNTEAFF

len: 15
j_gene: TRBJ2-1
d_gene: .
abundance: many
v_gene: TRBV4-1
CDR3nt: TGCGCCAGCAGCCAAGATTTCGGGGGCTACAATGAGCAGTTCTTC
CDR3aa: CASSQDFGGYNEQFF